The rows below give T cell receptor beta chains drawn from one sample of a study of blood T cell repertoires in COVID-19. The assay was immunoSEQ multiplex PCR, and TCRdb's table has in-frame clones only and misses some. The sample contains 35,000 to 45,000 clones, around 82% of which appear only once. Input material: peripheral blood. All receptors derive from a woman of 80 years or more with acute or convalescent COVID-19. CDR3s include the opening cysteine and the closing phenylalanine or tryptophan. Fields, in order: J gene, D gene, V gene, clone size, CDR3 protein, CDR3 DNA. D genes are given only for firm matches. The size of a clone is reported for some rows only, either as once, few or many, or as a class for expanded clones.

>TRBJ1-1|TRBD1|TRBV5-1|once
CASSTQGAYTEAFF
TGCGCCAGCAGCACACAGGGGGCCTACACTGAAGCTTTCTTT
>TRBJ1-2|TRBD1|TRBV4-2|few
CASSQAGQLVWASGYTF
TGTGCCAGCAGCCAAGCGGGACAGCTTGTATGGGCTAGTGGCTACACCTTC
>TRBJ1-1|NA|TRBV10-3|NA
CAINSGQNTEAFF
TGTGCCATCAACTCGGGACAGAACACTGAAGCTTTCTTT
>TRBJ2-5|TRBD1|TRBV28|NA
CASSFGDRGPLGETQYF
TGTGCCAGCAGTTTCGGGGACAGGGGACCCCTGGGGGAGACCCAGTACTTC
>TRBJ2-1|NA|TRBV3-1/TRBV3-2|NA
CASSQSRGGAGPIFF
TGTGCCAGCAGCCAATCCCGCGGGGGCGCGGGACCCATCTTCTTC
>TRBJ1-2|NA|TRBV28|NA
CASRGGGDGYTF
TGTGCCAGCAGGGGAGGTGGGGATGGCTACACCTTC
>TRBJ2-4|NA|TRBV2|NA
CASSEVDTRYIQYF
TGTGCCAGCAGTGAAGTAGACACCCGCTACATTCAGTACTTC
>TRBJ2-6|NA|TRBV19|NA
CASQDSGANVLTF
TGTGCCAGTCAGGACTCTGGGGCCAACGTCCTGACTTTC
>TRBJ2-5|NA|TRBV5-6|NA
CASKFGTHQETQYF
TGTGCCAGCAAATTCGGGACTCACCAAGAGACCCAGTACTTC
>TRBJ2-3|TRBD2|TRBV11-2|NA
CASSPGLSADTQYF
TGTGCCAGCAGCCCGGGACTATCTGCAGATACGCAGTATTTT
>TRBJ2-5|TRBD2|TRBV2|NA
CASSESGRVETQYF
TGTGCCAGCAGTGAAAGCGGGAGGGTTGAGACCCAGTACTTC
>TRBJ2-3|NA|TRBV4-1|NA
CASSQVRVTDTQYF
TGCGCCAGCAGCCAAGTCCGTGTCACAGATACGCAGTATTTT
>TRBJ2-3|TRBD1|TRBV24-1|NA
CATSDSTGLILDTQYF
TGTGCCACCAGTGATTCGACAGGGCTTATTTTAGATACGCAGTATTTT
>TRBJ1-1|NA|TRBV2|NA
CASREDSQMNTEAFF
TGTGCCAGCAGAGAGGACAGTCAAATGAACACTGAAGCTTTCTTT
>TRBJ2-5|TRBD2|TRBV5-6|NA
CASSLGALVLAGQETQYF
TGTGCCAGCAGCTTGGGAGCCCTCGTTTTAGCGGGGCAAGAGACCCAGTACTTC
>TRBJ2-1|TRBD2|TRBV9|few
CASSWRTSGNEQFF
TGTGCCAGCAGCTGGCGGACTAGCGGTAATGAGCAGTTCTTC
>TRBJ2-2|TRBD2|TRBV5-1|NA
CASSLMTSPGELFF
TGCGCCAGCAGCTTAATGACTAGCCCCGGGGAGCTGTTTTTT
>TRBJ1-2|TRBD1|TRBV27|NA
CASSLEPAGDRTNYGYTF
TGTGCCAGCAGTTTAGAACCGGCTGGGGACAGAACTAACTATGGCTACACCTTC
>TRBJ2-7|TRBD2|TRBV2|NA
CASSERPGGLENEQYF
TGTGCCAGCAGTGAAAGACCGGGGGGACTAGAGAACGAGCAGTACTTC
>TRBJ1-2|TRBD1|TRBV5-6|NA
CASSRDRGPYGYTF
TGTGCCAGCAGCCGGGACAGGGGCCCCTATGGCTACACCTTC
>TRBJ2-5|NA|TRBV3-1/TRBV3-2|NA
CASSLGLTRETQYF
TGTGCCAGCAGCCTTGGACTGACGAGGGAGACCCAGTACTTC
>TRBJ2-7|TRBD1|TRBV2|NA
CASSTTGAEQYF
TGTGCCAGCAGCACCACAGGGGCCGAGCAGTACTTC
>TRBJ2-7|NA|TRBV7-9|few
CASSLGSADVEQYF
TGTGCCAGCAGCTTAGGCAGCGCTGACGTTGAGCAGTACTTC
>TRBJ1-3|NA|TRBV10-2|NA
CASSESTLAFGNTIYF
TGCGCCAGCAGTGAGTCGACTCTGGCGTTCGGAAACACCATATATTTT
>TRBJ2-1|TRBD2|TRBV6-2/TRBV6-3|NA
CASSYSAGGYNEQFF
TGTGCCAGCAGTTACTCTGCGGGAGGATACAATGAGCAGTTCTTC
>TRBJ2-2|NA|TRBV11-2|NA
CASSPSGLNTGELFF
TGTGCCAGCAGCCCCTCGGGGTTAAACACCGGGGAGCTGTTTTTT
>TRBJ2-1|TRBD1|TRBV2|NA
CASRTGTGPVGEQFF
TGTGCCAGCAGAACCGGGACAGGGCCCGTCGGTGAGCAGTTCTTC
>TRBJ2-7|TRBD2|TRBV7-2|few
CASSLTSGFIYERDF
TGTGCCAGCAGCTTGACTAGCGGGTTTATCTACGAAAGGGACTTC
>TRBJ2-1|TRBD2|TRBV5-1|NA
CASRSGLAGVKGEQFF
TGCGCCAGCAGATCAGGACTAGCGGGAGTAAAGGGTGAGCAGTTCTTC
>TRBJ2-7|TRBD2|TRBV10-3|once
CAISREAGGQTYEQYF
TGTGCCATCAGCCGCGAAGCGGGAGGACAGACCTACGAGCAGTACTTC
>TRBJ1-5|NA|TRBV6-1|NA
CASSEAQRGQPQHF
TGTGCCAGCAGTGAAGCGCAAAGGGGTCAGCCCCAGCATTTT
>TRBJ1-4|TRBD1|TRBV19|NA
CASRQGATNEKLFF
TGTGCCAGTAGGCAGGGGGCAACTAATGAAAAACTGTTTTTT
>TRBJ1-1|NA|TRBV28|once
CASTRVGAEAFF
TGTGCCAGCACCAGGGTGGGCGCTGAAGCTTTCTTT
>TRBJ2-1|NA|TRBV3-1/TRBV3-2|NA
CASSQDGLQYNEQFF
TGTGCCAGCAGCCAAGACGGACTCCAATACAATGAGCAGTTCTTC
>TRBJ2-7|NA|TRBV12-2|NA
CASRPGDRGEQYF
TGTGCAAGTCGCCCGGGGGATCGGGGCGAGCAGTACTTC
>TRBJ2-3|TRBD2|TRBV6-6|NA
CASSLLSGRAEDTQYF
TGTGCCAGCAGTCTCCTCAGCGGGAGGGCGGAAGATACGCAGTATTTT
>TRBJ2-3|TRBD2|TRBV7-9|NA
CASSVSSGNTDTQYF
TGTGCCAGCAGCGTCTCTAGCGGGAACACAGATACGCAGTATTTT
>TRBJ1-5|NA|TRBV6-5|NA
CASRPLEGQPQHF
TGTGCCAGCAGGCCGCTCGAGGGTCAGCCCCAGCATTTT
>TRBJ2-1|NA|TRBV5-6|NA
CASSLMRNEQFF
TGTGCCAGCAGCTTGATGCGAAATGAGCAGTTCTTC
>TRBJ2-3|TRBD2|TRBV7-2|NA
CASSLAGLAVADTQYF
TGTGCCAGCAGCTTAGCCGGACTAGCGGTGGCAGATACGCAGTATTTT
>TRBJ2-7|NA|TRBV7-8|NA
CASSSEGASIEQYF
TGTGCCAGCAGCTCTGAGGGAGCGTCGATTGAGCAGTACTTC
>TRBJ1-2|TRBD1|TRBV18|NA
CASSLGQGEAYGYTF
TGTGCCAGCTCACTTGGACAGGGGGAAGCCTATGGCTACACCTTC
>TRBJ1-2|NA|TRBV5-1|NA
CASSLGSNYGYTF
TGCGCCAGCAGCTTGGGCAGTAACTATGGCTACACCTTC
>TRBJ2-4|TRBD2|TRBV18|NA
CASSPPGLAGGLAKNIQYF
TGTGCCAGCTCACCCCCAGGACTAGCGGGAGGCCTAGCCAAAAACATTCAGTACTTC
>TRBJ2-5|NA|TRBV3-1/TRBV3-2|NA
CASSQISGLRETQYF
TGTGCCAGCAGCCAAATTAGCGGCCTCCGGGAGACCCAGTACTTC
>TRBJ2-1|NA|TRBV30|NA
CAWSRGEGLPNEQFF
TGTGCCTGGAGTAGGGGGGAGGGCCTCCCCAATGAGCAGTTCTTC
>TRBJ1-2|NA|TRBV6-5|NA
CASANEADYAGYTF
TGTGCCAGCGCGAATGAGGCCGACTATGCGGGCTACACCTTC
>TRBJ2-1|TRBD2|TRBV7-8|once
CASSLATSGRGNNEQFF
TGTGCCAGCAGCTTAGCGACTAGCGGGAGAGGCAACAATGAGCAGTTCTTC
>TRBJ2-7|TRBD2|TRBV28|NA
CASSLWASGSREQYF
TGTGCCAGCAGTTTATGGGCTAGCGGGAGTCGCGAGCAGTACTTC
>TRBJ1-2|NA|TRBV6-5|NA
CASSRTEVLYGYTF
TGTGCCAGCAGTAGGACAGAGGTCCTCTATGGCTACACCTTC
>TRBJ2-5|TRBD2|TRBV5-4|NA
CASSSGTSGLLVETQYF
TGTGCCAGCAGCTCCGGGACTAGCGGCCTTTTGGTAGAGACCCAGTACTTC
>TRBJ1-2|NA|TRBV5-1|NA
CASSFPEGLGGYTF
TGCGCCAGCAGCTTCCCGGAGGGTCTTGGGGGCTACACCTTC
>TRBJ2-7|TRBD2|TRBV19|few
CASKDSGTYEQYF
TGTGCCAGTAAGGATAGCGGGACCTACGAGCAGTACTTC
>TRBJ2-7|TRBD1|TRBV7-8|NA
CASSLGGQGWGEQYF
TGTGCCAGCAGCTTAGGAGGACAGGGCTGGGGCGAGCAGTACTTC
>TRBJ2-7|NA|TRBV11-2|NA
CASSPGRSSYEQYF
TGTGCCAGCAGCCCCGGGAGATCCTCCTACGAGCAGTACTTC